The text below deals with one T cell receptor beta chain. The target antigen is unknown. The conserved closing phenylalanine or tryptophan is absent in this CDR3, likely reflecting a read error. This record belongs to a study of blood T cells in healthy people across ages. Findings and limits, study-wide: The study found more naive CD4+ cells and higher diversity in long-lived than aged donors.

Trimming took 3 bases from V and 9 from J, leaving 18 bases between them. The CDR3 loop spans 15 amino acids. CDR1 and CDR2 from the germline V gene are DFQATT and SNEGSKA (reference sequence). The sample providers were healthy Caucasian people from Russia, aged roughly 6 to 100. The authors ran a second PCR of about 6 to 12 cycles using a sample-barcoded 5' primer and a J-beta primer mix. TCRdb ran MiXCR on the 5' RACE reads and lists one entry per CDR3 protein. The table lists hundreds of thousands of distinct CDR3 sequences, about 20% of them singletons. Sequencing was performed on blood. This TCR was sampled from an older man in good health. V is TRBV20-1 and J is TRBJ1-6; perhaps TRBD1 as D (6 bases). This chain's CDR3 is CSASNRGAVGSPLHL. In nucleotides, the CDR3 is TGCAGTGCTAGTAACCGGGGGGCCGTTGGTTCACCCCTCCACTTG.